The 24 T cell receptor beta chains given below trace back to one sample, sequenced in a study of tumor-infiltrating lymphocytes in primary liver carcinoma. Co-extraction of both nucleic acids (RNA and DNA) used roughly 19-33 mg of unsorted bulk tissue. TCR beta cDNA came from about 0.45 ug total RNA, primed with a constant-region primer. Slightly modified ARM-PCR with three nested multiplex PCR rounds yielded TCR beta libraries. Rounds one and two of PCR, each of 10 cycles, were primed with TRBV1-TRBV30 forward primers and a C-beta reverse primer. TCRdb fed the multiplex PCR reads into MiXCR, producing one record per CDR3 protein. This repertoire shows about 190,000 distinct CDR3 sequences, around four fifths found once; its top ten account for less than 20%. The sequenced sample was tumor tissue from primary liver carcinoma. The receptors were gathered from a man aged 35 to 55 with primary liver carcinoma and hepatitis B virus infection.

About this clonotype itself: This clone may be a read error of a much larger clone one base away. J is TRBJ2-3 and V is TRBV5-1; D may correspond to TRBD1 or TRBD2 (5 bases each). V gave up 0 bases and J gave up 8 bases, with 13 bases separating them. This CDR3 region has 14 residues. Germline values: CDR1 SGHRS, CDR2 YFSETQ. This CDR3 is CASSLGQSGGTQYF. Written as DNA, the CDR3 is TGCGCCAGCAGCTTGGGACAGTCAGGAGGTACGCAGTATTTT.

With regard to this clonotype: One end of the junction fails to match germline, which may point to a read error. The CDR3 DNA is TGTGTCAGCAGTATTAGCTTTGAGCAGTTCTTC. This codes for CVSSISFEQFF. V is TRBV7-8 and J is TRBJ2-1; no firm D call. Germline lookup yields CDR1 SGHVS and CDR2 FQNEAQ. The CDR3 totals 11 residues.

About this clonotype itself: The CDR3 does not end in the conserved phenylalanine or tryptophan, so this is likely a read error. The gene calls are TRBV29-1 and TRBJ2-7; 7 bases fit TRBD1. The V gene end was trimmed by 6 bases and the J gene end by 0 bases; junction bases not matched to a gene: 8. The germline gives CDR1 SQVTM, CDR2 ANQGSEA. This CDR3 is built from 14 residues. This chain's CDR3 is CSVSGTESSYEQYI. CDR3 DNA sequence: TGCAGCGTGTCCGGGACAGAAAGCTCCTACGAGCAGTACATC.

This clonotype was seen only a few times. With a much larger clone just one base away, this may be a read error. The rearrangement uses TRBV14 and TRBJ2-7; possible D gene TRBD2, 5 bases. CDR3 length equals 15 residues. Per germline, CDR1 SGHDN and CDR2 FVKESK. CDR3 DNA: TGTACCAGCAGCAGAATGGGGAGCCTGACCTACGAGCAGTACTTC. This codes for CTSSRMGSLTYEQYF.

A single count supports this clonotype. The junction and the germline gene differ at one end; a read error may be behind it. The DNA for the CDR3 is TGTGACAGCAGTCAAGGAAGGGCGTCGAGGGGGCAGCTCTTC. Protein product: CDSSQGRASRGQLF. The chain links TRBV14 to TRBJ2-1; 7 bases are shared with TRBD1. From germline, CDR1 is SGHDN and CDR2 FVKESK. The CDR3 contains 14 residues.

Remarks on this clonotype: An end of the junction does not agree with germline; a read error may underlie this. The V and J genes are TRBV7-9 and TRBJ1-1; maybe TRBD1 (5 bases). CDR3 length equals 13 residues. Germline CDR1 is SEHNR and CDR2 is FQNEAQ (reference sequence). As DNA, the CDR3 is TGTGCCAGCAGCTTACAGAAGGGGACTGAATCTTTCTTT. It is translated as CASSLQKGTESFF.

With regard to this clonotype: Compared with germline, one end of the junction differs, possibly owing to a read error. The rearrangement joins TRBV11-2 to TRBJ2-7, with D unresolved. The CDR3 consists of 16 residues. Per the germline V gene, CDR1 is SGHAT and CDR2 is FQNNGV. Here the CDR3 reads CASSPVMGMGSHEQYF. The CDR3 bases are TGTGCCAGCAGTCCAGTCATGGGGATGGGGTCCCACGAGCAGTATTTC.

Turning to this clonotype: One junction end does not reproduce the germline sequence, and a read error may be involved. The chain combines TRBV6-1 with TRBJ2-1; D is perhaps TRBD2 (5 bases). The germline V gene has CDR1 MNHNS and CDR2 SASEGT. The CDR3 has 13 amino acids. The CDR3 reads CTSGERKNHEQFF. CDR3 coding DNA: TGTACCAGCGGTGAGCGGAAAAACCATGAGCAGTTCTTC.

A word on this clonotype: The junction does not match germline at one end; this may be a read error. The rearrangement uses TRBV4-3 and TRBJ2-1; no firm D call. CDR3 length: 16 amino acids. Germline CDR1 reads LGHNA; CDR2 reads YSLEER. Here the CDR3 DNA reads TGCGCCAGCATCCAATTCCCCTCCCCGGCGGAGAATGAGCAGTTCTTC. As protein: CASIQFPSPAENEQFF.

This sequence joins TRBV11-2 and TRBJ2-7, with a tentative D call TRBD1 (6 bases). This CDR3 is 15 amino acids long. Trimming cost V 2 bases and J 9 bases, with 20 bases left between them. Germline V gives CDR1 SGHAT, CDR2 FQNNGV. In DNA form, the CDR3 reads TGTGCCAGCAGCTTACGATGGGCAGGGGAAAATGGGCAGTACTTC. Translating gives CASSLRWAGENGQYF. The full variable domain, in which reference TRBV11-2 and TRBJ2-7 provide the parts outside the CDR3, is EAGVAQSPRYKIIEKRQSVAFWCNPISGHATLYWYQQILGQGPKLLIQFQNNGVVDDSQLPKDRFSAERLKGVDSTLKIQPAKLEDSAVYLCASSLRWAGENGQYFGPGTRLTVT.

V is TRBV12-3 or TRBV12-4 and J is TRBJ2-2; D is undetermined. This CDR3 is built from 16 residues. The CDR3 loop reads CLRESSAPGWTGELFF. For the CDR3, the DNA is TGTCTCAGAGAGTCCTCCGCCCCGGGCTGGACCGGGGAGCTGTTTTTT.

Comment on this clonotype: The junction departs from the called germline gene at one end, perhaps through a read error. The chain combines TRBV5-1 with TRBJ2-1; D may be TRBD1 (6 bases). The CDR3 covers 13 residues. Germline V gene sequence: CDR1 SGHRS, CDR2 YFSETQ. The CDR3 DNA follows: TGCGCCAGTAGCTTAACAGGGATCAATGAGCAGTTCTTC. Protein product: CASSLTGINEQFF.

A remark on this clonotype: This CDR3 is missing its conserved last phenylalanine or tryptophan, likely due to a read error. This chain connects TRBV5-5 to TRBJ2-1; 9 bases agree with TRBD2. Germline V gives CDR1 SGHKS, CDR2 YYEKEE (reference sequence). The CDR3 runs to 17 residues. The trim removed 4 bases at V and 7 bases at J, leaving 15 bases unmatched. The CDR3 coding sequence is TGTGCCAGCAGCCGGGCTCTAGGCCTAGCGGGAAAAAATGAGCAGTTCCTC. It is translated as CASSRALGLAGKNEQFL.

As regards this clonotype: This may come from a read error, since a much larger clone is one base off. This chain uses TRBV5-1 with TRBJ2-3; the D is unclear. The CDR3 extends over 15 amino acids. The germline gives CDR1 SGHRS, CDR2 YFSETQ. V gave up 4 bases and J gave up 2 bases, with 14 bases separating them. The CDR3 DNA reads TGCGCCAGCAGCATGGAAGGCTTTACCACAGATACGCAGTATTTT. Translated: CASSMEGFTTDTQYF. The full variable domain, its missing parts supplied by reference TRBV5-1 and TRBJ2-3, is KAGVTQTPRYLIKTRGQQVTLSCSPISGHRSVSWYQQTPGQGLQFLFEYFSETQRNKGNFPGRFSGRQFSNSRSEMNVSTLELGDSALYLCASSMEGFTTDTQYFGPGTRLTVL.

Details on this clonotype: The junction departs from the called germline gene at one end, perhaps through a read error. The V gene is TRBV5-1, the J gene TRBJ2-7, with a weak D call TRBD1 (6 bases). The V gene's germline CDR1 is SGHRS and CDR2 YFSETQ. CDR3 length: 14 residues. Here the CDR3 DNA reads TGCGCCAACAGCCAGGGGCAGGGGCATGACGAACAGTACTTC. It specifies CANSQGQGHDEQYF.

This chain joins TRBV11-2 and TRBJ2-3, with 8 bases fitting TRBD2. The CDR3 loop spans 16 amino acids. CDR1 and CDR2 from the germline V gene are SGHAT and FQNNGV. Written as DNA, the CDR3 is TGTGTCAGTAGGTTACAAGCGGGAGTCAGCACAGATACGCAGTATTTT. Translating gives CVSRLQAGVSTDTQYF.

The rearrangement uses TRBV20-1 and TRBJ2-7; D is ambiguous. The CDR3 loop spans 11 amino acids. With 1 base removed from V and 6 bases from J, the gap between germline ends came to 7 bases. CDR1 DFQATT and CDR2 SNEGSKA come from the germline V gene (reference sequence). The CDR3 reads CSARVPVEQYF. The CDR3, as DNA: TGCAGTGCTAGAGTGCCAGTCGAGCAGTACTTC.

In the case of this clonotype: At one of its ends the junction is not consistent with the germline gene, which may arise from a read error. The chain links TRBV11-2 to TRBJ1-5; perhaps TRBD1 as D (5 bases). This CDR3 is built from 17 residues. Per the germline V gene, CDR1 is SGHAT and CDR2 is FQNNGV. CDR3 sequence: CASRLVGVTESNQLQHF. The CDR3 DNA sequence: TGTGCCAGCAGATTAGTAGGGGTAACAGAGAGCAATCAGCTCCAGCATTTT.

This clonotype has more than one count but fewer than ten. A much more abundant neighbour one base away suggests this may be a read error. This chain links TRBV14 with TRBJ2-1; D gene ambiguous. The CDR3 has 13 residues. Trimming stripped 0 bases from V and 10 bases from J, with 10 bases between. The germline CDR1 and CDR2 sequences are SGHDN and FVKESK. CDR3 sequence reads: CASSQDQVREQFF. The CDR3 DNA reads TGTGCCAGCAGCCAAGATCAGGTCAGGGAGCAGTTCTTC.

The gene calls are TRBV11-3 and TRBJ2-1; D gene unclear. CDR3 length equals 14 residues. The V end was cut by 7 bases, the J end by 7 bases, with 17 bases between. Germline V lookup: CDR1 SGHNT, CDR2 YENEEA. The CDR3 here is CASILGVSKNEQFF. DNA of the CDR3: TGTGCCAGCATATTAGGCGTCTCGAAGAATGAGCAGTTCTTC.

This clonotype showed up many times. The chain is built from TRBV5-1 and TRBJ2-1; 10 nucleotides line up with TRBD1. This CDR3 has 14 residues. V was pared by 7 bases and J by 5 bases, with 6 bases of the junction left unmatched. From germline, CDR1 is SGHRS and CDR2 YFSETQ. CDR3 nucleotides: TGCGCCAGCGGGACAGGGGACGTCCACAATGAGCAGTTCTTC. Translated, it gives CASGTGDVHNEQFF.

The DNA for the CDR3 is TGTGCCAGAAGACCCCAGCTAGCGTTCTCCTACGAGCAGTACTTC. Protein: CARRPQLAFSYEQYF. This rearrangement joins TRBV12-3 or TRBV12-4 to TRBJ2-7; perhaps TRBD2 as D (6 bases). The CDR3 length is 15 residues. The V and J ends lost 9 bases and 0 bases respectively, with 18 bases between them.

The chain links TRBV6-2 or TRBV6-3 to TRBJ2-1; D may match TRBD1 or TRBD2 (5 bases each). The CDR3 is 16 residues long. The germline V gene has CDR1 MNHEY and CDR2 SVGEGT. V was clipped by 11 bases and J by 0 bases, with 20 bases between them. The DNA for the CDR3 is TGTGCCTGCATTTACAGCAGGGACCGCTCCTACAATGAGCAGTTCTTC. The encoded protein is CACIYSRDRSYNEQFF.

Only a few counts were recorded for this clonotype. Germline and junction disagree at one end, which may indicate a read error. CDR3 sequence reads: CASKGKRSYEQYF. The DNA for the CDR3 is TGTGCTAGCAAGGGGAAGCGATCCTACGAGCAATACTTC. The chain employs TRBV11-1 and TRBJ2-7; D is perhaps TRBD1 (5 bases). Germline V gene lookup returns CDR1 SGHAT and CDR2 FQDESV (reference sequence). The CDR3 runs to 13 residues.